This T cell receptor beta chain was obtained from a study of blood T cell repertoires in COVID-19. The overall study: The United States, Italy and Spain provided the acute and convalescent COVID-19 samples. From T cells, B-cell-depleted T cells, or PBMCs came the material, which was cDNA or gDNA.

This clone has only a few counts. In the authors' workflow: Researchers report that nucleated cell counts were estimated from reference gene primer amplification. Clones were read by immunoSEQ multiplex PCR, and TCRdb kept only the in-frame ones, dropping some. V and J calls and clone size come straight from that table; D and trimming were deduced from the DNA. The sample lists 35,000 to 55,000 clones, around 89% occurring once. The clonotype comes from a human donor in a cohort sampled during active COVID-19. Source material: peripheral blood.

CDR3 region: CSVEDPGMREKLFF. The CDR3 DNA is TGCAGCGTTGAAGATCCGGGGATGCGGGAAAAACTGTTTTTT. The chain is built from TRBV29-1 and TRBJ1-4; D is uncertain. The CDR3 extends over 14 amino acids. With 0 bases removed from V and 8 bases from J, the gap between germline ends came to 13 bases. Germline V lookup: CDR1 SQVTM, CDR2 ANQGSEA.